The source of this T cell receptor (beta chain) is a study of cytomegalovirus exposure and HLA in healthy donors. Study findings and constraints: Follow-up analysis found HLA locus-dependent TCR association rates, highest for DRB1 and lowest for HLA-C. In a later analysis, TCR beta V- and J-gene trimming was associated with a missense DCLRE1C variant. As immune exposure information, only CMV serostatus was available.

Vbeta (60) and Jbeta (13) primers were used in the PCR. Generated by immunoSEQ multiplex PCR, the TCRdb table keeps only in-frame clones and is missing some. Of 60,000 to 70,000 clones listed, around 62% were seen once; the top ten hold under 20%. With respect to this clone: Its antigen remains unidentified.

In germline, CDR1 is LNHDA, CDR2 SQIVND (reference sequence). Trimming took 4 bases from V and 2 from J, leaving 8 bases between them. The CDR3 contains 14 residues. The sequence was collected from a man in his forties in good health and CMV-seropositive. Sequencing was performed on PBMCs. The rearrangement uses TRBV19 and TRBJ2-2; D ambiguous. In DNA, the CDR3 is TGTGCCAGTAGTAGCCAACATAACACCGGGGAGCTGTTTTTT. Protein: CASSSQHNTGELFF.